A selection of T cell receptor beta chains follows, all from one sample in a study of beta chain features in type 1 diabetes. Profiled with immunoSEQ multiplex PCR; TCRdb holds only in-frame clones, not every one. The sample holds 300,000 to 350,000 clones, 20% seen once. Sequencing input: naive CD4+ T cells from blood. Source of these receptors: a woman aged 18 to 35 in good health. The CDR3 runs from the conserved cysteine through the conserved F or W. A D gene is named only where the DNA matches it firmly. Only some rows state a clone size, as once, few, many or a class for expanded clones.

clone size	V gene	D gene	J gene	CDR3 protein	CDR3 DNA
few	TRBV5-4	TRBD1	TRBJ1-6	CASSLAPQGFGSPLHF	TGTGCCAGCAGCTTGGCACCACAGGGGTTTGGTTCACCCCTCCACTTT
few	TRBV30	TRBD2	TRBJ2-7	CAWRPLAGPYEQYF	TGTGCCTGGAGACCGCTAGCGGGACCCTACGAGCAGTACTTC
.	TRBV7-9	.	TRBJ1-6	CASSLGVGSPLHF	TGTGCCAGCAGCTTAGGAGTCGGTTCACCCCTCCACTTT
.	TRBV27	TRBD2	TRBJ2-5	CASSVLAGRETQYF	TGTGCCAGCAGTGTCCTAGCGGGCCGGGAGACCCAGTACTTC
.	TRBV2	.	TRBJ2-3	CATKGGTDTQYF	TGTGCCACCAAAGGGGGAACAGATACGCAGTATTTT
.	TRBV30	TRBD2	TRBJ2-2	CACRGLAGGTGELFF	TGTGCCTGTAGGGGACTAGCGGGAGGGACCGGGGAGCTGTTTTTT
.	TRBV2	TRBD1	TRBJ2-6	CASSRTGGSGANVLTF	TGTGCCAGCAGTAGGACAGGGGGCTCTGGGGCCAACGTCCTGACTTTC
few	TRBV11-2	TRBD2	TRBJ2-7	CASSPTSGLSYEQYF	TGTGCCAGCAGCCCAACTAGCGGTCTCTCCTACGAGCAGTACTTC
.	TRBV9	.	TRBJ2-1	CASSSRTQNNEQFF	TGTGCCAGCAGCTCCCGGACACAAAACAATGAGCAGTTCTTC
.	TRBV5-1	.	TRBJ1-2	CASSSSGTNGYTF	TGCGCCAGCAGCTCATCGGGTACGAATGGCTACACCTTC
few	TRBV14	TRBD1	TRBJ1-1	CASSLQGVGNTEAFF	TGTGCCAGCAGCTTACAGGGGGTTGGGAACACTGAAGCTTTCTTT
.	TRBV29-1	.	TRBJ2-2	CSVRATGANTGELFF	TGCAGCGTTAGGGCTACAGGCGCGAACACCGGGGAGCTGTTTTTT
.	TRBV30	.	TRBJ2-6	CAWSVLGGRGANVLTF	TGTGCCTGGAGTGTACTGGGGGGACGAGGGGCCAACGTCCTGACTTTC
.	TRBV2	TRBD2	TRBJ2-7	CASSGRTSGNPYEQYF	TGTGCCAGCAGTGGGAGGACTAGCGGGAACCCATACGAGCAGTACTTC
.	TRBV4-1	.	TRBJ2-4	CASSQGPQGERGNIQYF	TGCGCCAGCAGCCAGGGCCCACAGGGAGAGAGGGGAAACATTCAGTACTTC